This is a list of T cell receptor beta chains from one sample in a study of blood T cell repertoires in COVID-19. Assay used: immunoSEQ multiplex PCR; TCRdb lists only in-frame clones, some missing. Of about 62,000 clones listed, 92% are singletons. The specimen was peripheral blood. These receptors came from a human donor in a cohort sampled during active COVID-19. Each CDR3 is given with its conserved first and last residue. The order of the fields is J gene, D gene, clone size, CDR3 length, V gene, CDR3 protein, CDR3 DNA. The D gene is left open where the match is weak. Size is omitted from some rows. Given values are once, few, many or a class for expanded clones.

J: TRBJ2-1
D: TRBD2
size: -
length: 17
V: TRBV4-1
CDR3: CASSQDGRGSSYNEQFF
DNA: TGCGCCAGCAGCCAAGATGGGAGGGGCAGCTCCTACAATGAGCAGTTCTTC

J: TRBJ2-2
D: -
size: -
length: 16
V: TRBV7-6
CDR3: CASSQGPVSGTGELFF
DNA: TGTGCCAGCAGCCAGGGTCCGGTGTCGGGCACCGGGGAGCTGTTTTTT

J: TRBJ2-2
D: TRBD2
size: once
length: 17
V: TRBV14
CDR3: CASSQEGRGRARGELFF
DNA: TGTGCCAGCAGCCAAGAAGGTCGTGGGAGGGCCCGCGGGGAGCTGTTTTTT

J: TRBJ1-1
D: -
size: -
length: 11
V: TRBV12-3/TRBV12-4
CDR3: CASSAVGRAFF
DNA: TGTGCCAGCAGCGCCGTGGGGAGAGCTTTCTTT

J: TRBJ2-7
D: -
size: -
length: 16
V: TRBV6-1
CDR3: CASSEAGRQRSYEQYF
DNA: TGTGCCAGCAGTGAAGCTGGTAGACAGCGATCCTACGAGCAGTACTTC

J: TRBJ1-2
D: -
size: -
length: 13
V: TRBV9
CDR3: CASSVARNYGYTF
DNA: TGTGCCAGCAGCGTAGCCAGGAACTATGGCTACACCTTC

J: TRBJ2-1
D: TRBD2
size: -
length: 13
V: TRBV19
CDR3: CASSSGSGFEQFF
DNA: TGTGCCAGTAGTAGCGGGAGCGGCTTTGAGCAGTTCTTC

J: TRBJ2-7
D: -
size: -
length: 13
V: TRBV3-1/TRBV3-2
CDR3: CASSQAVTYEQYF
DNA: TGTGCCAGCAGCCAAGCGGTAACCTACGAGCAGTACTTC

J: TRBJ2-3
D: -
size: -
length: 13
V: TRBV25-1
CDR3: CASRDTYTDTQYF
DNA: TGTGCCAGCAGAGACACCTACACAGATACGCAGTATTTT

J: TRBJ2-7
D: TRBD2
size: -
length: 15
V: TRBV4-1
CDR3: CASSQDGGAGDEQYF
DNA: TGCGCCAGCAGCCAAGATGGAGGAGCGGGGGACGAGCAGTACTTC

J: TRBJ1-2
D: -
size: -
length: 13
V: TRBV7-2
CDR3: CASSGQLLDGYTF
DNA: TGTGCCAGCAGTGGACAGCTACTTGATGGCTACACCTTC

J: TRBJ2-3
D: -
size: -
length: 14
V: TRBV6-5
CDR3: CASSPTRSTDTQYF
DNA: TGTGCCAGCAGCCCGACTAGGAGCACAGATACGCAGTATTTT

J: TRBJ2-3
D: TRBD2
size: -
length: 16
V: TRBV10-3
CDR3: CAISPGLAGDTDTQYF
DNA: TGTGCCATCAGCCCGGGACTAGCGGGTGATACAGATACGCAGTATTTT

J: TRBJ1-3
D: -
size: -
length: 17
V: TRBV18
CDR3: CASSQDRARLSGNTIYF
DNA: TGTGCCAGCTCACAGGACAGAGCCAGGCTCTCTGGAAACACCATATATTTT

J: TRBJ2-2
D: -
size: once
length: 12
V: TRBV9
CDR3: CASSVITGELFF
DNA: TGTGCCAGCAGCGTCATCACCGGGGAGCTGTTTTTT

J: TRBJ2-1
D: TRBD2
size: -
length: 15
V: TRBV2
CDR3: CASYNGEREGREQFF
DNA: TGTGCCAGCTACAACGGGGAGCGGGAGGGCCGTGAGCAGTTCTTC

J: TRBJ1-2
D: -
size: -
length: 13
V: TRBV9
CDR3: CASSVDSGYGYTF
DNA: TGTGCCAGCAGCGTAGATTCAGGCTATGGCTACACCTTC

J: TRBJ2-1
D: -
size: -
length: 14
V: TRBV7-2
CDR3: CASSPLPRYGEQFF
DNA: TGTGCCAGCAGCCCACTGCCCCGTTACGGTGAGCAGTTCTTC

J: TRBJ2-3
D: -
size: once
length: 12
V: TRBV18
CDR3: CASSRDRDTQYF
DNA: TGTGCCAGCTCACGCGACAGAGATACGCAGTATTTT